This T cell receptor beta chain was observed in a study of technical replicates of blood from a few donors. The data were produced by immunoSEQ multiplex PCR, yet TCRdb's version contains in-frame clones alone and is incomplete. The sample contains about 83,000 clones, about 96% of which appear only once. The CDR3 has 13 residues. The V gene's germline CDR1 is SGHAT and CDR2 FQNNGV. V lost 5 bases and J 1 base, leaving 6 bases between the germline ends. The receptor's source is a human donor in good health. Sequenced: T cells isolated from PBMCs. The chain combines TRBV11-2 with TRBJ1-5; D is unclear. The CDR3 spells CASSVQSNQPQHF. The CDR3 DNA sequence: TGTGCCAGCAGCGTACAGAGCAATCAGCCCCAGCATTTT. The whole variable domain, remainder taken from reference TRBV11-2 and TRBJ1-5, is EAGVAQSPRYKIIEKRQSVAFWCNPISGHATLYWYQQILGQGPKLLIQFQNNGVVDDSQLPKDRFSAERLKGVDSTLKIQPAKLEDSAVYLCASSVQSNQPQHFGDGTRLSIL.